This T cell receptor (beta chain) was recovered during a study of shared clonotypes between healthy human individuals. The assay was immunoSEQ multiplex PCR, and TCRdb's table has in-frame clones only and misses some. The table has about 960,000 clones, more than 75% seen once. Regarding the study as a whole: Compared with clonotypes that all four donors shared, non-shared clonotypes had lower generation probabilities. An effect of sequencing depth on clonotype sharing among donors was expected.

CDR3 length equals 13 residues. The ends were cut back, 1 base at V and 5 bases at J, with 11 bases in the middle. CDR1 is GTSNPN and CDR2 is SVGIG in the germline V gene (reference sequence). With respect to this clone: Its antigen is still unknown.

The clonotype was recovered from a man aged 18 to 35 in good health. Sequenced: memory CD4+ T cells sorted from blood. This sample's subset: CD45RA-negative fraction. The V call is TRBV30, the J call TRBJ1-2; D is perhaps TRBD1 (5 bases). The CDR3 bases are TGTGCCTGGAGTGGCGAGAGGGGTTATGGCTACACCTTC. It codes for CAWSGERGYGYTF.